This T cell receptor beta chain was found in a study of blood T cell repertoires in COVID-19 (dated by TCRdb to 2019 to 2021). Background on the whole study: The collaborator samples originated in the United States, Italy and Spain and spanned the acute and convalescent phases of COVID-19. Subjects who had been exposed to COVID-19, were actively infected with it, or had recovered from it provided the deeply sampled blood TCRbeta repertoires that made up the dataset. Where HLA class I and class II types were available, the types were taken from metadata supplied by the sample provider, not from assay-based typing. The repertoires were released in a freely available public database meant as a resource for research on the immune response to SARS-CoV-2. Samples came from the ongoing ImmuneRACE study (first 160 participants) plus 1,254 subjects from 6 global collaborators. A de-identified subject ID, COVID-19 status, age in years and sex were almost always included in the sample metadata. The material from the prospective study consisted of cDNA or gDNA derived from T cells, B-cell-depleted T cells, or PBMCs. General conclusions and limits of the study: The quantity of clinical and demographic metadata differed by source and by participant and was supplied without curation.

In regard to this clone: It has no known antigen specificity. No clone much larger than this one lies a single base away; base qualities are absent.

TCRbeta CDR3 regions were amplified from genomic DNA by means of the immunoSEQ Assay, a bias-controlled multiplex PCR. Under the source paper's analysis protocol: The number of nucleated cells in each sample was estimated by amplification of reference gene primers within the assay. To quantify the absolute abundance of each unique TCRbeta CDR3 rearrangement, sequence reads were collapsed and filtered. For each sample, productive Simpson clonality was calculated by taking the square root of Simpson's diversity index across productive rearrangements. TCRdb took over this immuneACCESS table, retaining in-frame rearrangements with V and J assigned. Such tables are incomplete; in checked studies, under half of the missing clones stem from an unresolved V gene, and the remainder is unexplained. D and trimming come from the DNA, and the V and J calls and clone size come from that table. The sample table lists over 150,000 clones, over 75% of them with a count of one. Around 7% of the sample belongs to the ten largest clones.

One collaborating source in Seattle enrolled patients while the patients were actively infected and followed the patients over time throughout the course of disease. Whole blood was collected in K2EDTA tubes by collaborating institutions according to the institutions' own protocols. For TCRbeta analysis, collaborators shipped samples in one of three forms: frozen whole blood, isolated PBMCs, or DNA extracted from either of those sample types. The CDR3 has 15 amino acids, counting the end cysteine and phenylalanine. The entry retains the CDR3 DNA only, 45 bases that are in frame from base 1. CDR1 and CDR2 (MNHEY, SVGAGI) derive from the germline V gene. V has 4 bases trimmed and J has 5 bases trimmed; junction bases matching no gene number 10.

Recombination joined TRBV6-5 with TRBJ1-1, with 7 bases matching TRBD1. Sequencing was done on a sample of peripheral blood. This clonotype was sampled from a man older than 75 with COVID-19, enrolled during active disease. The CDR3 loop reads CASSSDREARTEAFF. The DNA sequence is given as TGTGCCAGCAGTTCTGACAGGGAGGCACGGACTGAAGCTTTCTTT.